Listed here is a single T cell receptor (beta chain). The CDR3 length is 17 residues. V was clipped by 2 bases and J by 4 bases; unmatched bases: 11. Germline lookup yields CDR1 SGHTA and CDR2 FQGNSA. Sequenced by immunoSEQ multiplex PCR; TCRdb stores in-frame clones only, minus some. Found here are about 200,000 clones, around 81% of them singletons; the top ten hold 7.2%. This specimen comes from a study of blood T cell repertoires in COVID-19. Study-wide background: The United States, Italy and Spain provided the acute and convalescent COVID-19 samples.

The sample taken for sequencing was peripheral blood. This sequence originates from a woman in her 70s with acute or convalescent COVID-19. The V gene is TRBV7-2, the J gene TRBJ2-3; TRBD1 agrees at 8 bases. The CDR3 loop is CASSLNRDRMIPDTQYF. The CDR3 nucleotides are TGTGCCAGCAGCTTAAACCGGGACAGGATGATTCCAGATACGCAGTATTTT.